Listed here are 8 T cell receptor beta chains from one sample, sequenced in a study of shared clonotypes between healthy human individuals. TCRdb's table, derived via immunoSEQ multiplex PCR, lists solely in-frame clones and lacks some. The sample consists of about 1 million clones, 75% of them appearing once. Sequenced material: memory CD4+ T cells sorted from blood. Documented subset: CD45RA-negative fraction. Receptors were obtained from a man younger than 30 in good health.

This clone appeared many times. The genes are TRBV12-5 and TRBJ1-2; 8 nucleotides line up with TRBD1. The CDR3 runs to 17 residues. From germline, CDR1 is LGHNT and CDR2 FRNRAP. J lost 2 bases, V lost 6 bases, and 14 bases had no gene match. In nucleotides, the CDR3 is TGTGCTAGTGGCACGGACAGGGTAGGGGATTCCAACTATGGCTACACCTTC. Translating gives CASGTDRVGDSNYGYTF.

The rearrangement joins TRBV29-1 to TRBJ1-1; D uncertain. The CDR3 length is 16 residues. V lost 1 base to trimming and J lost 0 bases, with 15 bases between them. Germline CDR1 reads SQVTM; CDR2 reads ANQGSEA. CDR3 sequence: CSVEGYRARLNTEAFF. The DNA of the CDR3 is TGCAGCGTTGAAGGATATAGGGCGAGACTGAACACTGAAGCTTTCTTT.

This clone was seen once. The chain uses TRBV9 and TRBJ2-4, with 14 bases fitting TRBD2. Germline CDR1 SGDLS, CDR2 YYNGEE. This CDR3 has 18 amino acids. The V and J ends lost 4 bases and 2 bases, in that order; junction bases with no gene match: 8. Here the CDR3 reads CASSPGLAGGKTKNIQYF. The CDR3 DNA reads as TGTGCCAGCAGCCCTGGACTAGCGGGGGGAAAAACCAAAAACATTCAGTACTTC.

The V gene is TRBV7-3, the J gene TRBJ1-1; TRBD1 is a possible D gene (5 bases). The CDR3 runs to 14 residues. The V gene's germline CDR1 is SGHTA and CDR2 FQGTGA. Trimming shortened V by 4 bases and J by 6 bases, and 15 bases separated the two germline ends. The CDR3 loop is CASSWGPGAPEAFF. CDR3 DNA sequence: TGTGCCAGCAGCTGGGGACCTGGGGCCCCTGAAGCTTTCTTT.

This chain links TRBV6-6 with TRBJ1-5; 7 bases line up with TRBD1. The CDR3 covers 14 residues. V was clipped by 2 bases and J by 2 bases; unmatched bases: 0. CDR1 and CDR2 (germline): MNHNY, SVGAGI (reference sequence). The CDR3 loop is CASSYTGGNQPQHF. In nucleotides, the CDR3 is TGTGCCAGCAGTTACACAGGGGGCAATCAGCCCCAGCATTTT.

This clone occurred a few times. The rearrangement uses TRBV6-6 and TRBJ1-5; D ambiguous. V lost 6 bases and J 5 bases, leaving 14 bases between the germline ends. The CDR3 is 14 residues long. Germline V gene lookup returns CDR1 MNHNY and CDR2 SVGAGI (reference sequence). CDR3 residues: CASRSDGSYQPQHF. The CDR3 nucleotides are TGTGCCAGCAGAAGCGACGGAAGTTATCAGCCCCAGCATTTT.

J is TRBJ2-7 and V is TRBV18; TRBD2 matches at 13 bases. Trimming cost V 3 bases and J 3 bases; bases outside gene matches: 5. The CDR3 extends over 16 amino acids. Germline V gives CDR1 KGHSH, CDR2 LQKENI. The CDR3 sequence: CASSPGLAGAHYEQYF. CDR3 nucleotide sequence: TGTGCCAGCTCACCCGGACTAGCGGGGGCCCACTACGAGCAGTACTTC.

The CDR3 is CASSEPYSGGRNEQFF. For the CDR3, the DNA is TGTGCCAGCAGTGAACCCTATAGCGGGGGGCGCAATGAGCAGTTCTTC. This chain connects TRBV6-1 to TRBJ2-1, with TRBD2 matching over 10 bases. The CDR3 spans 16 residues. V trimming: 2 bases; J trimming: 6 bases; junction bases outside the gene matches: 7. Germline lookup yields CDR1 MNHNS and CDR2 SASEGT.